These T cell receptor beta chains were read from a single sample in a study of T cell changes during pregnancy in multiple sclerosis. Clones were read by immunoSEQ multiplex PCR, and TCRdb kept only the in-frame ones, dropping some. The table has around 36,000 clones, 75% to 95% seen once; the top ten hold 0.43%. The starting material was CD4+ T cells from peripheral blood mononuclear cells, obtained in the third trimester of pregnancy. Receptors originate from a female donor with multiple sclerosis, enrolled in a pregnancy study. Both conserved end residues are part of each CDR3. The D gene is left open where the match is weak. Clone sizes are given selectively: once, few, many, or a class where the clone is expanded.

j_gene: TRBJ2-5; d_gene: -; v_gene: TRBV18; abundance: -; CDR3aa: CASSPLRVQETQYF; CDR3nt: TGTGCCAGCTCACCACTGAGGGTTCAAGAGACCCAGTACTTC
j_gene: TRBJ2-3; d_gene: TRBD2; v_gene: TRBV7-8; abundance: -; CDR3aa: CASSLSGTSGSSRYF; CDR3nt: TGTGCCAGCAGCTTGTCCGGGACTAGCGGGAGCAGTCGGTATTTT
j_gene: TRBJ2-1; d_gene: TRBD2; v_gene: TRBV7-7; abundance: -; CDR3aa: CASSLVAGVPYNEQFF; CDR3nt: TGTGCCAGCAGCTTGGTAGCGGGAGTCCCCTACAATGAGCAGTTCTTC
j_gene: TRBJ2-7; d_gene: -; v_gene: TRBV6-6; abundance: -; CDR3aa: CASSYVQYEQYF; CDR3nt: TGTGCCAGCAGTTACGTCCAGTACGAGCAGTACTTC
j_gene: TRBJ2-3; d_gene: -; v_gene: TRBV7-9; abundance: -; CDR3aa: CASPPGDTQYF; CDR3nt: TGTGCCAGCCCGCCGGGGGATACGCAGTATTTT
j_gene: TRBJ2-1; d_gene: TRBD2; v_gene: TRBV30; abundance: -; CDR3aa: CAWSGLRTSGEISYNEQFF; CDR3nt: TGTGCCTGGAGTGGTCTCCGGACTAGCGGAGAGATATCCTACAATGAGCAGTTCTTC
j_gene: TRBJ1-1; d_gene: TRBD1; v_gene: TRBV6-1; abundance: few; CDR3aa: CASRDRAITEAFF; CDR3nt: TGTGCCAGCCGGGACAGGGCGATAACTGAAGCTTTCTTT
j_gene: TRBJ1-5; d_gene: TRBD1; v_gene: TRBV5-1; abundance: -; CDR3aa: CASSLSGTANQPQHF; CDR3nt: TGCGCCAGCAGCTTGTCTGGGACAGCTAATCAGCCCCAGCATTTT
j_gene: TRBJ2-3; d_gene: TRBD1; v_gene: TRBV29-1; abundance: -; CDR3aa: CSVADRAADTQYF; CDR3nt: TGCAGCGTTGCGGACAGGGCGGCAGATACGCAGTATTTT
j_gene: TRBJ2-5; d_gene: TRBD2; v_gene: TRBV5-4; abundance: -; CDR3aa: CASSLGGLAGNQETQYF; CDR3nt: TGTGCCAGCAGCTTGGGGGGACTAGCGGGAAATCAAGAGACCCAGTACTTC
j_gene: TRBJ2-3; d_gene: TRBD2; v_gene: TRBV4-1; abundance: -; CDR3aa: CASSQVGLAPDTQYF; CDR3nt: TGCGCCAGCAGCCAAGTGGGACTAGCCCCAGATACGCAGTATTTT
j_gene: TRBJ2-7; d_gene: TRBD2; v_gene: TRBV19; abundance: -; CDR3aa: CATRVREGPYEQYF; CDR3nt: TGTGCCACAAGGGTACGGGAGGGCCCCTACGAGCAGTACTTC
j_gene: TRBJ2-2; d_gene: TRBD2; v_gene: TRBV19; abundance: once; CDR3aa: CASKSGSNPGELFF; CDR3nt: TGTGCCAGTAAGAGCGGGAGTAACCCCGGGGAGCTGTTTTTT
j_gene: TRBJ1-2; d_gene: TRBD1; v_gene: TRBV18; abundance: few; CDR3aa: CASSPLITIQGINYGYTF; CDR3nt: TGTGCCAGCTCACCGCTCATTACGATACAGGGGATTAACTATGGCTACACCTTC
j_gene: TRBJ1-1; d_gene: TRBD1; v_gene: TRBV11-2; abundance: -; CDR3aa: CASSKNRGRSNEAFF; CDR3nt: TGTGCCAGCAGCAAAAACAGGGGCCGCTCGAATGAAGCTTTCTTT
j_gene: TRBJ2-6; d_gene: -; v_gene: TRBV6-1; abundance: -; CDR3aa: CASRRGGSGANVLTF; CDR3nt: TGTGCCAGCAGAAGGGGCGGCTCTGGGGCCAACGTCCTGACTTTC
j_gene: TRBJ1-2; d_gene: TRBD1; v_gene: TRBV7-2; abundance: -; CDR3aa: CASSFTGGGYTF; CDR3nt: TGTGCCAGCAGCTTTACAGGGGGCGGCTACACCTTC
j_gene: TRBJ2-5; d_gene: -; v_gene: TRBV6-1; abundance: -; CDR3aa: CASSFYLTGQETQYF; CDR3nt: TGTGCCAGCAGCTTCTACTTGACAGGCCAAGAGACCCAGTACTTC
j_gene: TRBJ1-2; d_gene: TRBD1; v_gene: TRBV5-4; abundance: few; CDR3aa: CASSLAGGYGYTF; CDR3nt: TGTGCCAGCAGCTTGGCAGGGGGCTATGGCTACACCTTC
j_gene: TRBJ1-2; d_gene: TRBD1; v_gene: TRBV5-1; abundance: -; CDR3aa: CASSERTGLPGYTF; CDR3nt: TGCGCCAGCAGCGAAAGGACAGGGCTGCCTGGCTACACCTTC
j_gene: TRBJ2-2; d_gene: TRBD1; v_gene: TRBV10-2; abundance: -; CDR3aa: CASRWDRGNTGELFF; CDR3nt: TGCGCCAGCAGATGGGACAGGGGGAACACCGGGGAGCTGTTTTTT
j_gene: TRBJ1-1; d_gene: -; v_gene: TRBV5-4; abundance: -; CDR3aa: CASSLGVMNTEAFF; CDR3nt: TGTGCCAGCAGCTTGGGAGTCATGAACACTGAAGCTTTCTTT
j_gene: TRBJ2-7; d_gene: TRBD2; v_gene: TRBV28; abundance: -; CDR3aa: CASSLWGSGRGYEQYF; CDR3nt: TGTGCCAGCAGTTTATGGGGTAGCGGGAGGGGTTACGAGCAGTACTTC
j_gene: TRBJ1-1; d_gene: -; v_gene: TRBV18; abundance: -; CDR3aa: CASSLAGSNVEAFF; CDR3nt: TGTGCCAGCTCTCTCGCCGGGTCAAACGTTGAAGCTTTCTTT
j_gene: TRBJ2-2; d_gene: -; v_gene: TRBV11-2; abundance: -; CDR3aa: CASSLAQGSTGELFF; CDR3nt: TGTGCCAGCAGCTTAGCGCAGGGATCCACCGGGGAGCTGTTTTTT